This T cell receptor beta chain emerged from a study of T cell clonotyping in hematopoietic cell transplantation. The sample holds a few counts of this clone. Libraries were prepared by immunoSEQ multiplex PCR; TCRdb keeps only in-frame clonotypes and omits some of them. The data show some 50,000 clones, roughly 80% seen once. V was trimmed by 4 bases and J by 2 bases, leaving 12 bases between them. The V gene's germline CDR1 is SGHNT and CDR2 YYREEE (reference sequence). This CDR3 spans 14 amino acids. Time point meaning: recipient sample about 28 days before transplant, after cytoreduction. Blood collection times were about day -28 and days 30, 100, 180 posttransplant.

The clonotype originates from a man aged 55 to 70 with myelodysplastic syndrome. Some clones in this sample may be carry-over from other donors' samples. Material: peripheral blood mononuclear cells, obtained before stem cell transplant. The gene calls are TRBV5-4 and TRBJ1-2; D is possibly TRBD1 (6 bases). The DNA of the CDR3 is TGTGCCAGCAGCCGACAGGTTCGAAACTATGGCTACACCTTC. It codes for CASSRQVRNYGYTF.